What follows describes a single TCR beta chain. These data belong to a study of cytomegalovirus exposure and HLA in healthy donors. Germline CDR1 and CDR2: LGHNA and YNFKEQ. This CDR3 spans 19 amino acids. J lost 4 bases, V lost 0 bases, and 12 bases had no gene match. The PCR was carried out with 60 Vbeta primers and 13 Jbeta primers. Profiled with immunoSEQ multiplex PCR; TCRdb holds only in-frame clones, not every one. Of approximately 95,000 clones in the sample, 78% were seen once. The J gene is TRBJ2-1, the V gene TRBV4-2, with 10 nucleotides matching TRBD2. The origin of this receptor is a woman in her thirties or forties in good health and CMV-seropositive. The sequenced material came from PBMCs. CDR3 sequence reads: CASSQDRKMTSGHYNEQFF. Here the CDR3 DNA reads TGTGCCAGCAGCCAAGATCGAAAGATGACTAGCGGGCATTACAATGAGCAGTTCTTC.